This TCR beta chain derives from a study of PD-L1 blockade in urothelial cancer (TCRdb year 2017). Regarding the research as a whole: Every patient began therapy in the mid-2010s and was given atezolizumab 1,200 mg intravenously every 3 weeks. About 85% of the 29 patients were males with bladder-origin urothelial cancer, and about 65% of the roughly 30 reported a prior smoking history. Patients had an ECOG performance status of 0 or 1 and had received between 0 and 3 prior chemotherapy regimens. Blood samples were analyzed at two time points: 3 weeks after treatment start (second dose) and 6 weeks after treatment start. Blood samples gave a median of approximately 150,000 T cells and 80,000 to 95,000 unique TCRs, with a median clonality of 0.080. An exploratory multi-omic analysis was conducted of the somatic, immune and clinical correlates of response to PD-L1 blockade with atezolizumab in urothelial cancer. Pretreatment tumor samples, along with matched peripheral blood serially collected before and after atezolizumab treatment, were subjected to TCR sequencing. Durable clinical benefit was defined as progression-free survival longer than 6 months, and TCR features were also tested against progression-free and overall survival. In the same patients who had TCR sequencing, pretreatment tumors also underwent whole exome sequencing and RNA sequencing. Durable clinical benefit was achieved by nine patients but not by the remaining 20. Pretreatment blood TCR-seq was available for about 27 patients, at least one posttreatment blood collection was obtained for about 25 patients, and tumor TCR-seq was available for about 25 patients.

V trim: 1 base; J trim: 3 bases; unmatched bases: 2. The germline V gene yields SGHRS for CDR1 and YFSETQ for CDR2. The CDR3 spans 14 residues, from the cysteine through the phenylalanine. Only the CDR3 part of the read is kept: 42 bases, read in frame from the first base. Study-wide findings and limitations: Greater expansion of tumor-associated TCR clones in peripheral blood 3 weeks after the start of treatment was observed in patients with durable benefit (n ≈ 22, p = 0.022). A pretreatment peripheral blood TCR clonality below the median was linked to improved progression-free and overall survival. Because the sample size was small (n ≈ 27) and many exploratory analyses were performed, the results are intended to be hypothesis-generating.

The sample's time point label, in plain terms: pretreatment peripheral blood. The cohort comprised about 30 patients with locally advanced or metastatic urothelial carcinoma treated at Memorial Sloan Kettering on a trial protocol. Peripheral blood mononuclear cells were collected from each patient pretreatment and during treatment, giving between 1 and 8 total time points per patient. The Qiagen DNeasy Blood extraction kit was used to purify genomic DNA from total PBMCs and tumor samples. PBMCs were collected pretreatment and during treatment and were isolated and stored as previously described. On this clone itself: No antigen is known for it. Base qualities are missing; no much larger clone stands one base away.

Synthetic TCR analog templates were spiked into each PCR to estimate absolute template abundance from read counts. TCRbeta CDR3 regions were amplified from genomic DNA with bias-controlled V and J gene primers using the immunoSEQ assay. Sequencing of rearranged TCRbeta segments was done at approximately 20X coverage. Per the original workflow: Clustering was used to correct sequencing errors, and CDR3s were annotated against IMGT to assign V, D and J genes. Downstream analyses used only productive TCRbeta rearrangements and left out out-of-frame or stop-codon sequences. To compute clonality, Shannon entropy was normalized by the log of the number of unique productive sequences and then subtracted from one. Fisher's exact test with Benjamini-Hochberg correction, at a threshold of adjusted p below 0.01, was used to find clones that differed between time points or between blood and tumor. The clones in this table, taken by TCRdb from immuneACCESS, are in-frame only. Not every clone is retained; where verified, under half of the shortfall comes from an unresolved V gene, and the cause of the rest is unknown. D and trimming were read from the DNA, whereas the V and J calls and clone size are those reported in that table. For this sample there are over 45,000 clones; 86% appear just once. Roughly 22% of the sample belongs to the ten largest clones.

Source: PBMCs, taken around atezolizumab (anti-PD-L1) treatment. Rearrangement joined TRBV5-1 to TRBJ2-7; 9 nucleotides in the junction match TRBD1. This clonotype originated in a man in his sixties with urothelial cancer. The nucleotides are TGCGCCAGCAGCTTGTGGGACAGGGACTACGAGCAGTACTTC. Its protein product is CASSLWDRDYEQYF.